These 10 T cell receptor beta chains originate from one sample sequenced in a study of CD8 T cells in Susac syndrome. An amount of RNA that ranged from roughly 0.5 to 1 ug was reverse transcribed with random hexamers. MiXCR was run by TCRdb on the immunoSEQ multiplex PCR reads, yielding one entry per CDR3 protein. The sample shows 85,000 to 120,000 distinct CDR3 sequences, roughly 94% of them seen only once. The specimen sequenced was CD8+ T cells from PBMCs. The receptors stem from a human donor with Susac syndrome.

Remarks on this clonotype: The junction departs from germline at one end; a sequencing error may be responsible. The chain joins TRBV2 to TRBJ2-1; 9 positions match TRBD2. CDR1 and CDR2 (germline): SNHLY, FYNNEI. This CDR3 is 13 amino acids long. The CDR3 loop is CVSPSGAQNEQFF. In DNA form, the CDR3 reads TGTGTCAGCCCTAGCGGGGCCCAGAATGAGCAGTTCTTC.

This sequence joins TRBV7-3 and TRBJ2-5, with D maybe TRBD2 (6 bases). Germline V lookup: CDR1 SGHTA, CDR2 FQGTGA. CDR3 length: 14 amino acids. V shed 8 bases and J shed 2 bases, with 15 bases lying between them. The CDR3 nucleotides are TGTGCCAGCCCGGCGGAGGGATCACAAGAGACCCAGTACTTC. This encodes CASPAEGSQETQYF.

The V and J genes are TRBV7-9 and TRBJ1-2; no firm D call. The germline V and J ends were trimmed by 6 bases and 6 bases, with 11 bases remaining between them. This CDR3 contains 12 residues. The V gene's germline CDR1 is SEHNR and CDR2 FQNEAQ (reference sequence). CDR3 loop: CASSSDGNGYTF. CDR3 nucleotides: TGTGCCAGCAGTTCGGACGGGAATGGCTACACCTTC.

The V gene is TRBV3-1, the J gene TRBJ2-3; unclear D gene. Trimming stripped 1 base from V and 2 bases from J, with 7 bases between. CDR3 length equals 14 residues. Per the germline V gene, CDR1 is LGHDT and CDR2 is YNNKEL (reference sequence). The CDR3 DNA reads TGTGCCAGCAGCCAAGGAATTACCACAGATACGCAGTATTTT. Its translation is CASSQGITTDTQYF.

This clonotype was found once. The chain joins TRBV29-1 to TRBJ2-4; D uncertain. From germline, CDR1 is SQVTM and CDR2 ANQGSEA. The CDR3 sequence is 11 residues long. Trimming left V 3 bases short and J 3 bases short, with 3 bases between. In DNA, the CDR3 is TGCAGCGTTGAGCTCAAAAACATTCAGTACTTC. This sequence encodes CSVELKNIQYF.

The gene calls are TRBV20-1 and TRBJ2-5; possible D gene TRBD1, 7 bases. This CDR3 is 16 amino acids long. Between the trimmed V and J ends, which lost 6 bases and 2 bases, there was a span of 22 bases. Germline V gene sequence: CDR1 DFQATT, CDR2 SNEGSKA (reference sequence). The CDR3: CSARGALTGQQETQYF. In DNA form, the CDR3 reads TGCAGTGCCAGGGGGGCATTAACAGGGCAACAAGAGACCCAGTACTTC.

This chain connects TRBV20-1 to TRBJ2-1; the match to TRBD2 covers 10 bases. Germline CDR1 DFQATT, CDR2 SNEGSKA (reference sequence). The CDR3 is made up of 14 amino acids. V was clipped by 3 bases and J by 10 bases; unmatched bases: 9. The CDR3 spells CSARSSGGAGEQFF. DNA of the CDR3: TGCAGTGCTAGGAGCAGCGGGGGGGCCGGCGAGCAGTTCTTC.

V gene TRBV14 combines with J gene TRBJ2-4; D possibly corresponds to TRBD2 (5 bases). Trimming took off 1 base at V and 8 bases at J, with 9 bases between the two ends. Germline-derived CDR1 and CDR2 are SGHDN and FVKESK. The CDR3 runs to 13 residues. In DNA form, the CDR3 reads TGTGCCAGCAGCCAAGGGACGAGGGACATTCAGTACTTC. Encoded protein: CASSQGTRDIQYF.

CDR3 nucleotides: TGCAGCGTTGAAACCGGGACAGGGGAGAACGAGCAGTACTTC. Translating it yields CSVETGTGENEQYF. The gene calls are TRBV29-1 and TRBJ2-7; 10 bases align to TRBD1. The CDR3 length is 14 residues. Germline CDR1 reads SQVTM; CDR2 reads ANQGSEA. The ends lost 2 bases at V and 5 bases at J; junction bases unmatched: 6.

The V call is TRBV4-1, the J call TRBJ2-2; D remains ambiguous. The V end lost 3 bases, the J end lost 2 bases, and 7 bases lay between the germline ends. The CDR3 covers 14 residues. Germline V gene sequence: CDR1 MGHRA, CDR2 YSYEKL. CDR3 residues: CASSHSANTGELFF. CDR3 nucleotides: TGCGCCAGCAGCCATTCGGCCAACACCGGGGAGCTGTTTTTT.